The 18 T cell receptor beta chains below were found in one sample sequenced in a study of blood T cell repertoires in COVID-19. Using immunoSEQ multiplex PCR, the repertoire was profiled, and TCRdb retains in-frame clones only, with some absent. The top ten clones hold 10% to 13% of a sample with approximately 120,000 clones, around 76% of them seen once. Sequencing used peripheral blood. These receptors came from a human donor in a cohort sampled during active COVID-19.

This CDR3 reads CASSYRQGAGSPLHF. The CDR3 DNA reads as TGTGCCAGCAGTTACCGGCAGGGGGCCGGCTCACCCCTCCACTTT. The chain couples TRBV6-5 to TRBJ1-6, with 8 bases matching TRBD1. Trimming took 2 bases from V and 10 from J; bases not matched to a gene: 7. The CDR3 has 15 residues. Germline V lookup: CDR1 MNHEY, CDR2 SVGAGI.

J is TRBJ2-1 and V is TRBV7-8; 10 nucleotides align to TRBD1. CDR1 and CDR2 from the germline V gene are SGHVS and FQNEAQ. V lost 4 bases, J lost 5 bases, and 11 bases stayed unmatched. The length of the CDR3 is 17 residues. This chain's CDR3 is CASSSPRTGGKHNEQFF. CDR3 DNA sequence: TGTGCCAGCAGCTCCCCTCGGACAGGGGGAAAGCACAATGAGCAGTTCTTC.

This clone was detected once. The chain links TRBV23-1 to TRBJ2-2; weak D call: TRBD2 (7 bases). TRBV23-1 qualifies as an ORF whose function is uncertain. The CDR3 totals 15 residues. Trimming removed 8 bases from V and 5 bases from J, with 18 bases in between. CDR3 sequence reads: CASLTRGGWTGELFF. CDR3 in DNA: TGCGCCAGCTTAACTAGGGGGGGTTGGACCGGGGAGCTGTTTTTT.

This clone was detected only once. The chain is built from TRBV10-1 and TRBJ2-3; 7 bases agree with TRBD1. The CDR3 runs to 14 residues. The germline gives CDR1 WNHNN, CDR2 SYGVQD (reference sequence). The V and J ends lost 6 bases and 4 bases, in that order; junction bases with no gene match: 7. CDR3 loop: CASRANRGADTQYF. CDR3 in DNA: TGCGCCAGCAGGGCAAACAGGGGCGCAGATACGCAGTATTTT.

This clone was detected once. The chain joins TRBV28 to TRBJ2-7, with a weak D call TRBD1 (6 bases). The germline gives CDR1 MDHEN, CDR2 SYDVKM. This CDR3 is 14 amino acids long. Trimming took off 3 bases at V and 2 bases at J, with 11 bases between the two ends. DNA for the CDR3: TGTGCCAGCAGTTTGGCGACAGGAGCCTACGAGCAGTACTTC. This codes for CASSLATGAYEQYF.

The chain combines TRBV7-9 with TRBJ2-7; D is unclear. The V end lost 2 bases, the J end lost 5 bases, and 7 bases lay between the germline ends. Germline V gene sequence: CDR1 SEHNR, CDR2 FQNEAQ (reference sequence). This CDR3 has 12 residues. As DNA, the CDR3 is TGTGCCAGCAGCTTAAATGTCGACGAGCAGTACTTC. Protein product: CASSLNVDEQYF.

The chain combines TRBV5-4 with TRBJ1-5; 7 nucleotides line up with TRBD1. Losses at the gene ends were 2 bases for V and 4 bases for J; bases not matched to a gene: 6. CDR1 and CDR2 from the germline V gene are SGHNT and YYREEE (reference sequence). The CDR3 contains 15 residues. CDR3 sequence: CASSLGGFGNQPQHF. CDR3 in DNA: TGTGCCAGCAGCTTAGGGGGCTTTGGGAATCAGCCCCAGCATTTT.

The rearrangement links TRBV18 to TRBJ1-5, with D possibly TRBD1 on 6 matching bases. V lost 1 base and J lost 4, with 11 bases in between. This CDR3 region has 15 residues. Germline assignment: CDR1 KGHSH and CDR2 LQKENI. This CDR3 is CASSPLNQGNQPQHF. The CDR3 coding sequence is TGTGCCAGCTCACCACTCAACCAGGGGAATCAGCCCCAGCATTTT.

J is TRBJ1-5 and V is TRBV4-1; 9 nucleotides line up with TRBD1. Germline V CDR1 and CDR2: MGHRA, YSYEKL. This CDR3 has 15 amino acids. Trimming at V came to 2 bases and at J to 6 bases, leaving 5 bases not matched to a gene. CDR3 amino acids: CASSQNGQGTQPQHF. As DNA, the CDR3 is TGCGCCAGCAGCCAAAACGGACAGGGGACTCAGCCCCAGCATTTT.

The chain links TRBV28 to TRBJ2-2; 8 bases are shared with TRBD1. The CDR3 runs 15 residues. Germline CDR1 MDHEN, CDR2 SYDVKM. V dropped 6 bases and J dropped 4; count of bases not matched to a gene: 7. In DNA, the CDR3 is TGTGCCAGCAGCCACAGACAGGGGCGCACCGGGGAGCTGTTTTTT. This codes for CASSHRQGRTGELFF.

The chain links TRBV4-2 to TRBJ1-2; D might be TRBD1 (5 bases). This CDR3 is 15 amino acids long. CDR1 and CDR2 from the germline V gene are LGHNA and YNFKEQ. V was clipped by 0 bases and J by 4 bases, with 12 bases between them. CDR3 nucleotide sequence: TGTGCCAGCAGCCAAGATCGGGCAGGGATCTATGGCTACACCTTC. The encoded protein is CASSQDRAGIYGYTF.

Notes on this clone: The same CDR3 also results from other DNA sequences found in this sample. This chain connects TRBV5-4 to TRBJ2-2; D gene unclear. From germline, CDR1 is SGHNT and CDR2 YYREEE (reference sequence). This CDR3 is 12 amino acids long. V lost 1 base, J lost 6 bases, and 4 bases lay in between. The CDR3, as DNA: TGTGCCAGCAGCTTGTCAGCCGGGGAGCTGTTTTTT. It specifies CASSLSAGELFF.

The chain combines TRBV20-1 with TRBJ1-2; D gene ambiguous. Germline V gene lookup returns CDR1 DFQATT and CDR2 SNEGSKA (reference sequence). The V end lost 7 bases, the J end lost 5 bases, and 8 bases lay between the germline ends. The CDR3 covers 10 residues. CDR3 loop: CSGAVYGYTF. The CDR3 DNA follows: TGCAGTGGGGCCGTTTATGGCTACACCTTC.

The chain uses TRBV19 and TRBJ1-1; 7 bases match TRBD1. V lost 10 bases and J lost 4; bases outside the gene matches: 9. The germline V gene has CDR1 LNHDA and CDR2 SQIVND (reference sequence). The CDR3 is 13 residues long. The CDR3 loop is CAILRDSGTEAFF. CDR3 coding DNA: TGTGCCATCCTCCGGGACAGCGGCACTGAAGCTTTCTTT.

The rearrangement links TRBV6-5 to TRBJ1-2; 8 positions match TRBD1. Per germline, CDR1 MNHEY and CDR2 SVGAGI. The CDR3 length is 14 residues. V lost 6 bases and J lost 6; bases outside the gene matches: 9. CDR3 DNA: TGTGCCAGCAGGGGACACGGACAGGGTAATGGCTACACCTTC. This gives the protein CASRGHGQGNGYTF.

This clone was seen a handful of times. The chain couples TRBV3-1 (or the pseudogene TRBV3-2) to TRBJ2-3; 8 positions match TRBD2. Germline trimming cut 1 base from V and 10 bases from J; bases unmatched to any gene: 1. Germline V gives CDR1 LGHDT, CDR2 YNNKEL (reference sequence). This CDR3 is 12 amino acids long. In DNA, the CDR3 is TGTGCCAGCAGCCAAGTGACTAGCGCGCAGTATTTT. It is translated as CASSQVTSAQYF.

Only a few counts were recorded for this clone. This chain joins TRBV29-1 and TRBJ2-7, with TRBD1 matching 8 bases. The CDR3 consists of 14 residues. V lost 7 bases to trimming and J lost 0 bases; unmatched junction nucleotides: 8. Germline V gives CDR1 SQVTM, CDR2 ANQGSEA. Written as DNA, the CDR3 is TGCAGCGCCGGGACAGGTCTCGCCTCCTACGAGCAGTACTTC. Its protein is CSAGTGLASYEQYF.

The chain joins TRBV9 to TRBJ2-3; D possibly corresponds to TRBD2 (6 bases). CDR3 length: 12 amino acids. V lost 4 bases to trimming and J lost 6 bases, with 9 bases between them. Germline values: CDR1 SGDLS, CDR2 YYNGEE. The CDR3 bases are TGTGCCAGCAGCCCCCGGGGGGATACGCAGTATTTT. This encodes CASSPRGDTQYF.